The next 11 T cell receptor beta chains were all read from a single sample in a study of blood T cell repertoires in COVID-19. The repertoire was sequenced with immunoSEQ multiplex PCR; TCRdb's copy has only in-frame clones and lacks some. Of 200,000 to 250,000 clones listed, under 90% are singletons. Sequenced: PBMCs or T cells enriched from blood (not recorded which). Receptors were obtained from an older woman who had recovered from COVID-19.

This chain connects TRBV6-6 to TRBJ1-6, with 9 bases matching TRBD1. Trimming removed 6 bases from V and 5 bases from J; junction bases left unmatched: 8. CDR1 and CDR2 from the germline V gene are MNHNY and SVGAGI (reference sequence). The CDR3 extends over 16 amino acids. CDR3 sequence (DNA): TGTGCCAGCAGCCAAAACAGGGGGCCTAATAATTCACCCCTCCACTTT. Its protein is CASSQNRGPNNSPLHF.

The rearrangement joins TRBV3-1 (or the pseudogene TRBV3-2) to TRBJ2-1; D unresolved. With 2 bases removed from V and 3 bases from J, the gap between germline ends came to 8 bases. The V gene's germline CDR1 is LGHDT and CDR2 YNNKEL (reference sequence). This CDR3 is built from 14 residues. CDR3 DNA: TGTGCCAGCAGCCAACCCCCAAACTACAATGAGCAGTTCTTC. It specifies CASSQPPNYNEQFF.

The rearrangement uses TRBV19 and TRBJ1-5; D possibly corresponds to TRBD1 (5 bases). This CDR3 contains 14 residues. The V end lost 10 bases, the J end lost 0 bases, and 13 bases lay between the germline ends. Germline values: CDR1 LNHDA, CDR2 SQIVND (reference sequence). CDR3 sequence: CAITQGVSNQPQHF. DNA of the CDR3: TGTGCCATTACGCAGGGCGTTAGCAATCAGCCCCAGCATTTT.

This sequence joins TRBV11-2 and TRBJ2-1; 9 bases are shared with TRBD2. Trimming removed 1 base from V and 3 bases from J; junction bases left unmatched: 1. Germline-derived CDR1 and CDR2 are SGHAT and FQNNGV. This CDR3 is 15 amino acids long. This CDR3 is CASSLGTSDYNEQFF. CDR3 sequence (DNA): TGTGCCAGCAGCTTAGGGACTAGCGACTACAATGAGCAGTTCTTC. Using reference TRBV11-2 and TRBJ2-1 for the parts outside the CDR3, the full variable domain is EAGVAQSPRYKIIEKRQSVAFWCNPISGHATLYWYQQILGQGPKLLIQFQNNGVVDDSQLPKDRFSAERLKGVDSTLKIQPAKLEDSAVYLCASSLGTSDYNEQFFGPGTRLTVL.

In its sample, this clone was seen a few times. In DNA form, the CDR3 reads TGTGCCAGTAGTGCCAGATCCGGGGAGCTGTTTTTT. The encoded protein is CASSARSGELFF. J is TRBJ2-2 and V is TRBV19; no clear D gene. CDR3 length: 12 amino acids. Germline CDR1 reads LNHDA; CDR2 reads SQIVND (reference sequence). With 5 bases removed from V and 6 bases from J, the gap between germline ends came to 7 bases.

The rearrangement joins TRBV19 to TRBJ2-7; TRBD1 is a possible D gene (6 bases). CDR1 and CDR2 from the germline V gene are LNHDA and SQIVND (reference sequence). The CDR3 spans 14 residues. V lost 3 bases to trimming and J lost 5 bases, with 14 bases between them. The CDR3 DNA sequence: TGTGCCAGTAGTATCCAGCCAGGGGCGGACGAGCAGTACTTC. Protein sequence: CASSIQPGADEQYF.

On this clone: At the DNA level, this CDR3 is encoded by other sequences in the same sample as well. This CDR3 reads CASSLSGGNQPQHF. The CDR3 coding sequence is TGTGCCAGCAGTCTCTCAGGGGGCAATCAGCCCCAGCATTTT. The rearrangement links TRBV27 to TRBJ1-5; D is possibly TRBD1 (6 bases). This CDR3 region has 14 residues. The germline V and J ends were trimmed by 5 bases and 2 bases, with 10 bases remaining between them. CDR1 is MNHEY and CDR2 is SMNVEV in the germline V gene (reference sequence).

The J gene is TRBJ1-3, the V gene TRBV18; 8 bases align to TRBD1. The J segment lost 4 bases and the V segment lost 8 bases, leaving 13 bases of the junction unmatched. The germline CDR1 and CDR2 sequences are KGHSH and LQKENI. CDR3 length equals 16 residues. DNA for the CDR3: TGTGCCAGCACCAACACCGGACAGGGCTTCGGAAACACCATATATTTT. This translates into CASTNTGQGFGNTIYF.

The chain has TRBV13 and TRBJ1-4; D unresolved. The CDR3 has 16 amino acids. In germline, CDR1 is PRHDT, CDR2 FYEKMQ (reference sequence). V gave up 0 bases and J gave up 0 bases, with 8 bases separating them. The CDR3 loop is CASSLGSTTTNEKLFF. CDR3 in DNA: TGTGCCAGCAGCTTAGGTTCAACTACAACTAATGAAAAACTGTTTTTT.

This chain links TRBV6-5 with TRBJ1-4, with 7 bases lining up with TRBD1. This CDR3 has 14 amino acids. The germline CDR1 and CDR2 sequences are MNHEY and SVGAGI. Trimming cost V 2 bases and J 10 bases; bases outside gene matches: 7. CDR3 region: CASSYGTGAPKLFF. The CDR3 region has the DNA TGTGCCAGCAGTTACGGAACAGGGGCCCCAAAACTGTTTTTT.

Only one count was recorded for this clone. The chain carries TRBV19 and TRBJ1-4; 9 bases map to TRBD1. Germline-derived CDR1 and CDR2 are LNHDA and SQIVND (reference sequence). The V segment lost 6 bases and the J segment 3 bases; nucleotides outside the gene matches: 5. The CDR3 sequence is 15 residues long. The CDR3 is CASSLNRGPNEKLFF. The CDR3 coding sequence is TGTGCCAGTAGCCTAAACAGGGGGCCTAATGAAAAACTGTTTTTT.